The sequence of this T cell receptor (beta chain) was determined in a study of cytomegalovirus exposure and HLA in healthy donors. For this clone: Its target is unknown.

With V trimmed by 4 bases and J by 4 bases, 5 bases remained unmatched. Looked up from germline, CDR1 is LGHNA and CDR2 is YNFKEQ. CDR3 length: 15 residues. Study-wide findings and caveats: There were several of the most significant clusters that appeared linked to common viral pathogens in a later analysis. The study listed 150 to 200 cytomegalovirus-associated TCR beta chains.

The study ran its PCR with 60 Vbeta and 13 Jbeta primers. The protocol was immunoSEQ multiplex PCR, while the TCRdb copy is restricted to in-frame clones and leaves out a portion. This sample yields some 130,000 clones, of which 70% to 80% are seen a single time; under 1.5% belongs to the top ten. Nominally healthy donors provided the samples, though records likely missed some immune exposures. The origin of this receptor is a female donor in good health and CMV-seronegative. The genes are TRBV4-2 and TRBJ1-4, with TRBD1 matching over 8 bases. The source material was PBMCs. The CDR3 nucleotides read TGTGCCAGCAGCCTTCCGGGACAGGATAATGAAAAACTGTTTTTT. This translates into CASSLPGQDNEKLFF.